A single sample is the source of the 20 T cell receptor beta chains below, sequenced in a study of blood T cell repertoires in COVID-19. Assay used: immunoSEQ multiplex PCR; TCRdb lists only in-frame clones, some missing. This repertoire shows some 280,000 clones, around 86% found once; its top ten account for 3%. Sequencing was performed on peripheral blood. Receptors were obtained from a young woman with active or convalescent COVID-19.

CDR3 bases: TGTGCCAGCAGCCTCCTTGGCGGCTACAATGAGCAGTTCTTC. Translated: CASSLLGGYNEQFF. This chain uses TRBV3-1 (or the pseudogene TRBV3-2) with TRBJ2-1; no firm D call. V gave up 4 bases and J gave up 3 bases, with 10 bases separating them. CDR3 length equals 14 residues. Germline CDR1 is LGHDT and CDR2 is YNNKEL (reference sequence).

Turning to this clone: The conserved closing phenylalanine or tryptophan is absent in this CDR3, likely reflecting a read error. Because the CDR3's place on the DNA is in doubt, the DNA is left out and the CDR3 is given as listed by TCRdb. V usage is TRBV4-1 and J usage is TRBJ1-2; the D call of TRBD1 is as the table states it, not checked on the DNA. The CDR3 has 15 residues if both end residues are counted. The germline V gene encodes CDR1 MGHRA and CDR2 YSYEKL. The CDR3 protein is CASSPATGQRQGRAV.

V usage is TRBV7-9 and J usage is TRBJ2-5; 7 bases map to TRBD2. With V trimmed by 1 base and J by 5 bases, 4 bases remained unmatched. The length of the CDR3 is 14 residues. Germline V lookup: CDR1 SEHNR, CDR2 FQNEAQ (reference sequence). This CDR3 reads CASSLELGGETQYF. CDR3 sequence (DNA): TGTGCCAGCAGCTTAGAATTGGGGGGGGAGACCCAGTACTTC.

The chain joins TRBV28 to TRBJ2-5, with D perhaps TRBD2 (6 bases). The CDR3 loop spans 13 amino acids. The germline gives CDR1 MDHEN, CDR2 SYDVKM. Deletions cut 7 bases from V and 4 bases from J, with 13 bases between. In DNA form, the CDR3 reads TGTGCCAGCACCCCAGCGGGTAGAGAGACCCAGTACTTC. This translates into CASTPAGRETQYF. The full variable domain, in which reference TRBV28 and TRBJ2-5 provide the parts outside the CDR3, is DVKVTQSSRYLVKRTGEKVFLECVQDMDHENMFWYRQDPGLGLRLIYFSYDVKMKEKGDIPEGYSVSREKKERFSLILESASTNQTSMYLCASTPAGRETQYFGPGTRLLVL.

CDR3 loop: CASSRTGGTGNTIYF. The CDR3 DNA follows: TGTGCCAGCTCAAGGACAGGGGGGACTGGAAACACCATATATTTT. The chain joins TRBV18 to TRBJ1-3; 10 nucleotides agree with TRBD1. J gave up 2 bases and V 5 bases, and 3 bases lay outside the gene matches. The CDR3 runs 15 residues. Germline lookup yields CDR1 KGHSH and CDR2 LQKENI.

The rearrangement links TRBV19 to TRBJ2-3, with 7 bases identical to TRBD1. Germline CDR1 LNHDA, CDR2 SQIVND (reference sequence). Trimming cost V 10 bases and J 0 bases; bases outside gene matches: 7. The CDR3 sequence is 14 residues long. The CDR3 DNA sequence: TGTGCCATCTCGCAGGGACAGAGCACAGATACGCAGTATTTT. Translation: CAISQGQSTDTQYF.

This clone was found once. The V and J genes are TRBV7-2 and TRBJ1-2; TRBD1 matches at 9 bases. The CDR3 runs to 15 residues. J was trimmed by 7 bases and V by 5 bases; bases with no gene match: 11. From germline, CDR1 is SGHTA and CDR2 FQGNSA. The CDR3 spells CASSKDIGTGSGYTF. CDR3 bases: TGTGCCAGCAGCAAAGATATAGGGACAGGGAGTGGCTACACCTTC.

The V call is TRBV20-1, the J call TRBJ1-2; perhaps TRBD1 as D (5 bases). This CDR3 has 11 amino acids. V shed 6 bases and J shed 8 bases, with 13 bases lying between them. Germline assignment: CDR1 DFQATT and CDR2 SNEGSKA (reference sequence). CDR3 bases: TGCAGTGCCCCGCAGGGAATCGGCTACACCTTC. Translating it yields CSAPQGIGYTF.

The chain combines TRBV7-2 with TRBJ2-5, with TRBD1 identical over 7 bases. The junction had 11 bases not matched to a gene; V was cut back by 4 bases and J by 6 bases. This CDR3 spans 15 amino acids. Germline V CDR1 and CDR2: SGHTA, FQGNSA. The CDR3 loop reads CASSSTTGDGKTQYF. The CDR3, as DNA: TGTGCCAGCAGCTCGACAACAGGGGATGGGAAGACCCAGTACTTC. Drawing the rest from reference TRBV7-2 and TRBJ2-5, the complete variable domain is GAGVSQSPSNKVTEKGKDVELRCDPISGHTALYWYRQSLGQGLEFLIYFQGNSAPDKSGLPSDRFSAERTGGSVSTLTIQRTQQEDSAVYLCASSSTTGDGKTQYFGPGTRLLVL.

This clone has more than one count but fewer than ten. The V and J genes are TRBV24-1 and TRBJ1-2; D uncertain. Looked up from germline, CDR1 is KGHDR and CDR2 is SFDVKD. The CDR3 has 12 amino acids. The V end lost 1 base, the J end lost 4 bases, and 3 bases lay between the germline ends. The CDR3 sequence is CATSDFGYGYTF. CDR3 coding DNA: TGTGCCACCAGTGATTTCGGCTATGGCTACACCTTC.

The rearrangement uses TRBV5-4 and TRBJ1-6; D not resolved. This CDR3 spans 16 amino acids. Trimming took off 4 bases at V and 8 bases at J, with 19 bases between the two ends. Germline V lookup: CDR1 SGHNT, CDR2 YYREEE (reference sequence). The DNA for the CDR3 is TGTGCCAGCAGCCAGGCCCGCGGCGGACTTCATTCACCCCTCCACTTT. It specifies CASSQARGGLHSPLHF.

The chain combines TRBV30 with TRBJ2-3, with D maybe TRBD1 (5 bases). The CDR3 spans 12 residues. V dropped 5 bases and J dropped 6 bases, with 12 bases sitting between them. Germline V gene sequence: CDR1 GTSNPN, CDR2 SVGIG (reference sequence). The CDR3 bases are TGTGCCTGGGGTAGACAGTCCGATACGCAGTATTTT. This encodes CAWGRQSDTQYF. Looking up the rest from reference TRBV30 and TRBJ2-3 gives the full variable domain: SQTIHQWPATLVQPVGSPLSLECTVEGTSNPNLYWYRQAAGRGLQLLFYSVGIGQISSEVPQNLSASRPQDRQFILSSKKLLLSDSGFYLCAWGRQSDTQYFGPGTRLTVL.

V is TRBV6-5 and J is TRBJ2-5; a possible D gene is TRBD1 (6 bases). Germline CDR1 is MNHEY and CDR2 is SVGAGI. V lost 5 bases to trimming and J lost 5 bases, with 15 bases between them. The CDR3 contains 14 residues. CDR3 sequence: CASSTLTGFETQYF. In DNA, the CDR3 is TGTGCCAGCAGTACCTTAACAGGGTTTGAGACCCAGTACTTC.

J is TRBJ1-2 and V is TRBV6-1; 7 bases align to TRBD1. This CDR3 is built from 18 residues. The V segment lost 4 bases and the J segment 8 bases; nucleotides outside the gene matches: 22. The germline CDR1 and CDR2 sequences are MNHNS and SASEGT. The CDR3 here is CASSGGPGQPRLQDGYTF. CDR3 in DNA: TGTGCCAGCAGTGGGGGGCCGGGACAGCCGCGTCTACAAGACGGCTACACCTTC.

This clone turned up a few times. The rearrangement links TRBV6-2 or TRBV6-3 to TRBJ2-3, with 9 bases aligning to TRBD2. Germline V CDR1 and CDR2: MNHEY, SVGEGT. V was clipped by 3 bases and J by 5 bases; unmatched bases: 6. This CDR3 has 15 residues. Written as DNA, the CDR3 is TGTGCCAGCAGTTATGGCGGGGGGGCAGTAGATACGCAGTATTTT. Its protein product is CASSYGGGAVDTQYF.

The CDR3 reads CASSLRGGSPLHF. Here the CDR3 DNA reads TGTGCCAGCAGTTTGCGGGGGGGGTCACCCCTCCACTTT. The V and J genes are TRBV28 and TRBJ1-6; weak D call: TRBD1 (5 bases). V was pared by 3 bases and J by 10 bases, with 10 bases between. The germline V gene has CDR1 MDHEN and CDR2 SYDVKM. The CDR3 extends over 13 amino acids.

This clone was seen more than once but under ten times. The chain employs TRBV6-5 and TRBJ1-2; perhaps TRBD1 as D (6 bases). CDR1 is MNHEY and CDR2 is SVGAGI in the germline V gene. Trimming shortened V by 6 bases and J by 2 bases, and 10 bases separated the two germline ends. This CDR3 contains 13 residues. Here the CDR3 reads CASSRQENYGYTF. CDR3 coding DNA: TGTGCCAGCAGCAGACAGGAAAACTATGGCTACACCTTC.

The chain recombines TRBV30 with TRBJ1-2, with 7 bases that match TRBD1. Germline V lookup: CDR1 GTSNPN, CDR2 SVGIG (reference sequence). J lost 4 bases, V lost 3 bases, and 2 bases had no gene match. The CDR3 is made up of 12 amino acids. DNA of the CDR3: TGTGCCTGGAGCGGGACAGTCTATGGCTACACCTTC. This gives the protein CAWSGTVYGYTF. Looking up the rest from reference TRBV30 and TRBJ1-2 gives the full variable domain: SQTIHQWPATLVQPVGSPLSLECTVEGTSNPNLYWYRQAAGRGLQLLFYSVGIGQISSEVPQNLSASRPQDRQFILSSKKLLLSDSGFYLCAWSGTVYGYTFGSGTRLTVV.

This clone was seen once. The chain carries TRBV24-1 and TRBJ1-3; 7 nucleotides match TRBD1. The CDR3 is 16 residues long. With V trimmed by 3 bases and J by 0 bases, 4 bases remained unmatched. The germline gives CDR1 KGHDR, CDR2 SFDVKD. In nucleotides, the CDR3 is TGTGCCACCAGTGATGGGGGGACAGTCTCTGGAAACACCATATATTTT. It yields the protein CATSDGGTVSGNTIYF.

The genes are TRBV30 and TRBJ1-6, with D unclear. The length of the CDR3 is 14 residues. Trimming stripped 1 base from V and 1 base from J, with 5 bases between. Per the germline V gene, CDR1 is GTSNPN and CDR2 is SVGIG (reference sequence). The CDR3 here is CAWSGRSYNSPLHF. The CDR3 DNA sequence: TGTGCCTGGAGTGGCCGGTCCTATAATTCACCCCTCCACTTT.